This TCR beta chain was found in a study of shared clonotypes between healthy human individuals. Points from the study as a whole: Generation probabilities of non-shared clonotypes were lower (relative to those shared by all four donors). Memory subsets generally showed lower estimated richness than naive subsets.

The assay was run at deep level. Replicate sorted-subset PCRs were loaded with approximately 200 ng DNA, about 28,000 T cell genomes. Measured with immunoSEQ multiplex PCR; TCRdb has only the in-frame clones, and not every one. This sample has 2 million to 3 million clones, with over 85% found just once. About this clone: What it binds is unknown.

The TCR sequence derives from a man in his late teens or twenties in good health. Some clones in this sample may be carry-over from other donors' samples. The source material was naive CD4+ T cells from PBMCs. Subset meaning: CD45RA+ positively selected.

The CDR3 DNA is TGTGCCAGCAGTGTGACAGGGGTTAATGAAAAACTGTTTTTT. It encodes CASSVTGVNEKLFF. The chain couples TRBV6-1 to TRBJ1-4; the match to TRBD1 covers 8 bases. The CDR3 consists of 14 residues. CDR1 and CDR2 from the germline V gene are MNHNS and SASEGT. With 4 bases clipped from V and 4 bases from J, the junction kept 2 bases outside the gene matches.